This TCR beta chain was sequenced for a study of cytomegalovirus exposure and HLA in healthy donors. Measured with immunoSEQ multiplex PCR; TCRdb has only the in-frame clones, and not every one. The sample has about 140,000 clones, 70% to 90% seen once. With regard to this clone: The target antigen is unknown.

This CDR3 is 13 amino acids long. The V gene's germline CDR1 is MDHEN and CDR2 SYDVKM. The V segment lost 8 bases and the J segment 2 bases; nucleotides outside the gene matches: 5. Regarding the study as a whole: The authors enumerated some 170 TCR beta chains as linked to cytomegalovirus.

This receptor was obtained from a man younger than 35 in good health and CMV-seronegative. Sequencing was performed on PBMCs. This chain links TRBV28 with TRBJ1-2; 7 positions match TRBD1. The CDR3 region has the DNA TGTGCCAGCTGGTCAGGGGGAAACTATGGCTACACCTTC. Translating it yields CASWSGGNYGYTF.